This is a list of T cell receptor beta chains from one sample in a study of shared clonotypes between healthy human individuals. Using immunoSEQ multiplex PCR, the repertoire was profiled, and TCRdb retains in-frame clones only, with some absent. Of around 240,000 clones listed, over 60% are singletons. Sequenced: memory CD4+ T cells sorted from blood. Receptors originate from a man under 40 in good health. Each CDR3 is given with its conserved first and last residue. Fields, in order: CDR3 DNA, CDR3 protein, V gene, clone size, D gene, J gene. The D gene is left open where the match is weak. A row's size may be missing; if present it is once, few, many or a size class.

cdr3_nt: TGTGCCAGCAGCTTAGGGACACTTAGTCCAGATACGCAGTATTTT; cdr3_aa: CASSLGTLSPDTQYF; v_call: TRBV11-2; clone_size: once; d_call: .; j_call: TRBJ2-3
cdr3_nt: TGCAGCGTAGCGACAGGGCAGGGCGGGGAGCTGTTTTTT; cdr3_aa: CSVATGQGGELFF; v_call: TRBV29-1; clone_size: few; d_call: TRBD1; j_call: TRBJ2-2
cdr3_nt: TGTGCCAGCAGCGCTCGGGGCTCTGTGGGGCCCCAGCATTTT; cdr3_aa: CASSARGSVGPQHF; v_call: TRBV5-8; clone_size: .; d_call: .; j_call: TRBJ1-5
cdr3_nt: TGTGCCAGCACCGGGACTAGCGGGATCGAGAGCACCGGGGAGCTGTTTTTT; cdr3_aa: CASTGTSGIESTGELFF; v_call: TRBV28; clone_size: .; d_call: TRBD2; j_call: TRBJ2-2
cdr3_nt: TGTGCCAGCAGTGATGACGGGGGTTCGGATACGCAGTATTTT; cdr3_aa: CASSDDGGSDTQYF; v_call: TRBV2; clone_size: few; d_call: .; j_call: TRBJ2-3
cdr3_nt: TGCGCCAGCAGCTTGGCTCCTAGCGGGAGTCGACCGGAGCTGTTTTTT; cdr3_aa: CASSLAPSGSRPELFF; v_call: TRBV5-1; clone_size: .; d_call: TRBD2; j_call: TRBJ2-2
cdr3_nt: TGTGCCAGCAGACCCGGGACAGACCAAGAGACCCAGTACTTC; cdr3_aa: CASRPGTDQETQYF; v_call: TRBV6-6; clone_size: few; d_call: TRBD1; j_call: TRBJ2-5
cdr3_nt: TGTGCCAGCAGCGTTACAGGGGCCACCGGGGAGCTGTTTTTT; cdr3_aa: CASSVTGATGELFF; v_call: TRBV9; clone_size: few; d_call: TRBD1; j_call: TRBJ2-2
cdr3_nt: TGCGCCAGCAGTTGGGACCTAGACTACGAGCAGTACTTC; cdr3_aa: CASSWDLDYEQYF; v_call: TRBV5-1; clone_size: .; d_call: .; j_call: TRBJ2-7
cdr3_nt: TGTGCCAGCAGCGTTGGATCTGGCGGCCCCGGGGAGCTGTTTTTT; cdr3_aa: CASSVGSGGPGELFF; v_call: TRBV2; clone_size: .; d_call: .; j_call: TRBJ2-2
cdr3_nt: TGTGCCAGCAGCTTAGGGACAGGGGGAGCGTCGAGCACAGATACGCAGTATTTT; cdr3_aa: CASSLGTGGASSTDTQYF; v_call: TRBV5-5; clone_size: many; d_call: TRBD1; j_call: TRBJ2-3
cdr3_nt: TGTGCCAGCAGCTTAGCCCGGGGCGCGGGCACTGAAGCTTTCTTT; cdr3_aa: CASSLARGAGTEAFF; v_call: TRBV7-2; clone_size: few; d_call: .; j_call: TRBJ1-1
cdr3_nt: TGTGCCAGCAGTTCCCCGACAGGGATCTACTACGAGCAGTACTTC; cdr3_aa: CASSSPTGIYYEQYF; v_call: TRBV6-5; clone_size: .; d_call: TRBD1; j_call: TRBJ2-7
cdr3_nt: TGTGCCAGCAGCTTCTCAGGGATCGATGAGCAGTTCTTC; cdr3_aa: CASSFSGIDEQFF; v_call: TRBV11-3; clone_size: .; d_call: .; j_call: TRBJ2-1
cdr3_nt: TGTGCCAACAATCGGGCCGCTAACTATGGCTACACCTTC; cdr3_aa: CANNRAANYGYTF; v_call: TRBV2; clone_size: few; d_call: .; j_call: TRBJ1-2
cdr3_nt: TGTGCCAGCAGTTTGTCGGCAGGGGGCGAGTATGGCTACACCTTC; cdr3_aa: CASSLSAGGEYGYTF; v_call: TRBV28; clone_size: few; d_call: TRBD1; j_call: TRBJ1-2
cdr3_nt: TGTGCCAGCAGCCTACACAATGAGCAGTTCTTC; cdr3_aa: CASSLHNEQFF; v_call: TRBV14; clone_size: .; d_call: .; j_call: TRBJ2-1
cdr3_nt: TGTGCCAGCAGCCCCACGTTGGGACAGATAGACGAGCAGTACTTC; cdr3_aa: CASSPTLGQIDEQYF; v_call: TRBV4-2; clone_size: .; d_call: TRBD1; j_call: TRBJ2-7
cdr3_nt: TGCGCCAGCAGCCAAGATATTCGGAGGGGCTCCTACAATGAGCAGTTCTTC; cdr3_aa: CASSQDIRRGSYNEQFF; v_call: TRBV4-3; clone_size: few; d_call: .; j_call: TRBJ2-1
cdr3_nt: TGTGCCAGCAGTTCTTATGAAGGGACAGGGAATCAGCCCCAGCATTTT; cdr3_aa: CASSSYEGTGNQPQHF; v_call: TRBV28; clone_size: .; d_call: TRBD1; j_call: TRBJ1-5
cdr3_nt: TGCAGCGTTGAAGCTGAAGGGGGATGGAACACTGAAGCTTTCTTT; cdr3_aa: CSVEAEGGWNTEAFF; v_call: TRBV29-1; clone_size: .; d_call: .; j_call: TRBJ1-1
cdr3_nt: TGTGCCACCAGCAGAGATCAGGGGTTATGGCAGCCCCAGCATTTT; cdr3_aa: CATSRDQGLWQPQHF; v_call: TRBV15; clone_size: .; d_call: .; j_call: TRBJ1-5
cdr3_nt: TGTGCCAGCAGCTTAGATTGGGTGGGTAGCGGTAATGAGCAGTTCTTC; cdr3_aa: CASSLDWVGSGNEQFF; v_call: TRBV11-3; clone_size: .; d_call: .; j_call: TRBJ2-1
cdr3_nt: TGCGCCAGCAGCTCCCGGGACGCCCGAGGGGGAAAACTGTTTTTT; cdr3_aa: CASSSRDARGGKLFF; v_call: TRBV5-1; clone_size: .; d_call: .; j_call: TRBJ1-4
cdr3_nt: TGCGCCAGCAGCTTTTCCCTTACTACCCAAGAGACCCAGTACTTC; cdr3_aa: CASSFSLTTQETQYF; v_call: TRBV5-1; clone_size: .; d_call: .; j_call: TRBJ2-5
cdr3_nt: TGTGCCAGCAGTCATAGCGGCCGCTCCTACGAGCAGTACTTC; cdr3_aa: CASSHSGRSYEQYF; v_call: TRBV28; clone_size: .; d_call: .; j_call: TRBJ2-7
cdr3_nt: TGCGCCAGCAGCCCCAACGACAGGGGCCGCTCAGGGAACACCGGGGAGCTGTTTTTT; cdr3_aa: CASSPNDRGRSGNTGELFF; v_call: TRBV5-1; clone_size: .; d_call: TRBD1; j_call: TRBJ2-2
cdr3_nt: TGTGCCAGTAACCGGGTTCCAAACACAGATACGCAGTATTTT; cdr3_aa: CASNRVPNTDTQYF; v_call: TRBV2; clone_size: .; d_call: .; j_call: TRBJ2-3
cdr3_nt: TGCAGCGTTGCCCCCCGGGGGGGGGATACGCAGTATTTT; cdr3_aa: CSVAPRGGDTQYF; v_call: TRBV29-1; clone_size: few; d_call: TRBD2; j_call: TRBJ2-3
cdr3_nt: TGTGCCAGCAGCTTGGGGACAGAGGCCTACGAGCAGTACTTC; cdr3_aa: CASSLGTEAYEQYF; v_call: TRBV7-2; clone_size: many; d_call: TRBD1; j_call: TRBJ2-7
cdr3_nt: TGTGCCAGCAGTGAAATGAGGTGGGAGGAGGTCGAGCAGTACTTC; cdr3_aa: CASSEMRWEEVEQYF; v_call: TRBV2; clone_size: .; d_call: .; j_call: TRBJ2-7
cdr3_nt: TGTGCCAGCAGCCTCCAGGGGGCAAACTACGAGCAGTACTTC; cdr3_aa: CASSLQGANYEQYF; v_call: TRBV27; clone_size: many; d_call: TRBD1; j_call: TRBJ2-7
cdr3_nt: TGTGCCAGCAGCCGACAGGGGCCCTCCTACGAGCAGTACTTC; cdr3_aa: CASSRQGPSYEQYF; v_call: TRBV9; clone_size: .; d_call: TRBD1; j_call: TRBJ2-7
cdr3_nt: TGTGCCAGCACTGGTCTGTGGGTTGACCGCCTGGCTGAAACTGAAGCTTTCTTT; cdr3_aa: CASTGLWVDRLAETEAFF; v_call: TRBV21-1; clone_size: .; d_call: .; j_call: TRBJ1-1
cdr3_nt: TGCACCAGCAGCCAACCTAGCGGCACGTTCACCGGGGAGCTGTTTTTT; cdr3_aa: CTSSQPSGTFTGELFF; v_call: TRBV1; clone_size: .; d_call: .; j_call: TRBJ2-2
cdr3_nt: TGTGCCAGCAGCTCGATCGGGCCAGATACGCAGTATTTT; cdr3_aa: CASSSIGPDTQYF; v_call: TRBV2; clone_size: few; d_call: .; j_call: TRBJ2-3
cdr3_nt: TGTGCCAGCAGTTTAGACCCCCCGGGGGCGGGCGGGGCCAACGTCCTGACTTTC; cdr3_aa: CASSLDPPGAGGANVLTF; v_call: TRBV27; clone_size: .; d_call: .; j_call: TRBJ2-6
cdr3_nt: TGTGCCAGCAGCTTAGCCGGGACTAGCGGGCCCAATGAGCAGTTCTTC; cdr3_aa: CASSLAGTSGPNEQFF; v_call: TRBV11-2; clone_size: .; d_call: TRBD2; j_call: TRBJ2-1
cdr3_nt: TGTGCCAGCTCATCACTAGACAGGGGGAGGTACGAGCAGTACTTC; cdr3_aa: CASSSLDRGRYEQYF; v_call: TRBV18; clone_size: .; d_call: TRBD1; j_call: TRBJ2-7
cdr3_nt: TGTGCCAGCAGTCCATCCTACGAGCAGTACTTC; cdr3_aa: CASSPSYEQYF; v_call: TRBV2; clone_size: .; d_call: .; j_call: TRBJ2-7
cdr3_nt: TGTGCCAGCTCACCACAGGGAGGGGCGTACGAGCAGTACTTC; cdr3_aa: CASSPQGGAYEQYF; v_call: TRBV18; clone_size: .; d_call: TRBD2; j_call: TRBJ2-7